This entry is about one T cell receptor (beta chain). There is no known antigen for this receptor. No much larger clone is present one base from it, and per-base qualities are unavailable. The V end gives up 4 bases and the J end 8 bases, leaving 7 bases in the junction not matched to a gene. CDR1 and CDR2 were assigned from the germline V gene as SGDLS and YYNGEE. From its cysteine to its phenylalanine, the CDR3 spans 15 amino acids. The CDR3 DNA has 45 bases and is translated from base 1. Using the deep immunoSEQ assay, multiplex PCR amplified TCR CDR3 regions from genomic DNA. Extracted genomic DNA from each cell subset was distributed evenly across all wells of several immunoSEQ 96-well plates, and each plate was treated as a replicate. For sorted subsets, approximately 190 ng genomic DNA, equal to about 30,000 T cell genomes, was loaded into each replicate PCR. The purified libraries were quantified using a Qubit 3.0 fluorometer, sized with a Bioanalyzer 2100, and then quantified again using the KAPA Library Quantification kit. Every immunoSEQ 96-well plate was sequenced on a separate single-read 150-cycle Illumina NextSeq 550 flow cell. In the authors' own workflow: Because the immunoSEQ output held only junctional sequences and lacked quality scores, the filtering could not match the filtering applied to full-length reads. Sequences were annotated with PyIR, a Python wrapper for IgBLAST v1.9, using IMGT germline references to assign V/J genes and CDR3. Reads were removed for weak V/J assignments (E-value above 1e-6), missing CDR3, stop codons, out-of-frame junctions, or ambiguous translated residues. V3J clonotypes were defined as sequences sharing the same inferred V gene, J gene, and CDR3 amino acid sequence. To compute the percentage overlap between repertoires, the number of shared unique clonotypes was divided by the size of the smaller repertoire. Richness of each repertoire was evaluated using RTK rarefaction, the Chao1 estimator, and Recon v2.1 estimates of unobserved clonotypes. For all TCRbeta clonotypes obtained by the gDNA method from a few donors, generation probabilities were computed with OLGA. TCRdb's version of the immuneACCESS table is confined to in-frame rearrangements and falls short of the full clone set. An unresolved V gene accounts for under half of the shortfall where checked; the remainder is of unknown origin. That table supplies the V and J calls and clone size; D and trimming were determined from the DNA. Across this sample there are about 2 million clones, with roughly 95% seen only once. The top ten clones comprise 0.1% to 0.15% of the sample.

This sample is drawn from a study of shared clonotypes between healthy human individuals (dated by TCRdb to the early 2020s). A note on the overall study: The cohort comprised a couple of women and a few men aged 18 to 49 years. For each donor, CD4 naive and CD4 memory were each run on three plates, CD8 naive on two plates, and CD8 memory on one plate. To estimate repertoire size and how much clonotype sharing occurs between individuals, the study deeply sequenced the blood TCR repertoires of about 5 healthy adults. Different laboratories and diverse techniques were used to prepare libraries and sequence TCR repertoires, to increase sequencing depth and limit assay-specific biases. Per donor, leukapheresis produced somewhere between about 0.85 and 10 billion PBMCs.

Donors were healthy HIV-negative adults with no recently reported acute infections or vaccinations. All donors were Caucasian adults living in Nashville, Tennessee, USA. CD4+ T cells were enriched through magnetic negative selection, after which naive cells were positively selected on CD45RA and the remaining negative fraction served as the memory subset. After blood collection by leukapheresis, PBMCs were isolated using Ficoll-Histopaque density gradient centrifugation and then cryopreserved in the vapor phase of liquid nitrogen. Analytical flow cytometry was used to check the purity and quantity of every magnetically sorted T cell population. From each sorted fraction, genomic DNA was isolated and quantified by UV absorbance on a Nanodrop 2000c. Study-wide findings and limitations: Only blood was sampled, and tissue TCR repertoires likely differ from those in blood. Pairwise subsampling led to the expectation that sequencing depth would affect the degree of clonotype sharing among donors. Across a handful of donors, around 5% of naive CD4, roughly 3.5% of naive CD8, around 2.1% of memory CD4, and approximately 0.4% of memory CD8 clonotypes were shared. Even with the large sequencing depth, rarefaction of the sorted-subset datasets indicated that sequencing was incomplete. Estimated clonotype richness was generally larger for naive than for memory subsets. Compared with non-shared clonotypes, clonotypes shared by all four sorted-subset donors had higher generation probabilities. The small number of donors limited the genetic and exposure-history diversity represented.

Source material: naive CD4+ T cells sorted from blood. Taken with the paper, the label for cell subset or site translates to: CD45RA+ positively selected. This receptor was obtained from a man aged 18 to 35 in good health. Recombination connected TRBV9 to TRBJ2-1; 12 bases in between match TRBD2. The nucleotide sequence is TGTGCCAGCAGCAAGCTAGCGGGGGGGCCTTATGAGCAGTTCTTC. This codes for CASSKLAGGPYEQFF. The variable domain in full, with residues beyond the CDR3 obtained from the reference TRBV9 and TRBJ2-1 genes, is DSGVTQTPKHLITATGQRVTLRCSPRSGDLSVYWYQQSLDQGLQFLIQYYNGEERAKGNILERFSAQQFPDLHSELNLSSLELGDSALYFCASSKLAGGPYEQFFGPGTRLTVL.